This paragraph reports one T cell receptor (beta chain). Its matching antigen is unknown. The junction departs from germline at one end; a sequencing error may be responsible. The data were taken from a study of OX40 agonist ivuxolimab in advanced cancers. As for the study in general: Patients were infused with ivuxolimab every 2 weeks at 0.01 to 10 mg/kg. Those enrolled were 82.7% male, with a mean age of roughly 62 years and ages from about 20 to 90. Findings and limits, study-wide: The CD4+ and CD8+ T cells in the blood had expanded clonally by week 6 at 0.1 to 3.0 mg/kg.

Method: immunoSEQ multiplex PCR; TCRdb's copy keeps in-frame clones and lacks some. The sample has 25,000 to 30,000 clones, 70% to 80% seen once. This specimen was CD4+ or CD8+ T cells sorted from blood, taken in a trial of the OX40 agonist ivuxolimab. This receptor was identified in an adult with an advanced solid tumor such as melanoma, head and neck, liver or kidney cancer.

The CDR3 coding sequence is TGTGCCAGCAGCGGTAGCTGGGGGGCCCATCGTTTC. Translation gives CASSGSWGAHRF. V usage is TRBV6-6 and J usage is TRBJ2-4; D may be TRBD1 or TRBD2 (6 bases each). From germline, CDR1 is MNHNY and CDR2 SVGAGI (reference sequence). This CDR3 comprises 12 residues.